This entry describes one T cell receptor beta chain. The source of the sample is a study of patients and donors after allogeneic stem cell transplantation. Each CDR3 protein is one row after TCRdb ran MiXCR on the RT-PCR reads. Altogether roughly 960,000 distinct CDR3 sequences are present, more than 15% being singletons, with the ten largest covering 5.5% to 6.5%. Germline CDR1 SEHNR, CDR2 FQNEAQ (reference sequence). The V gene lost 7 bases and the J gene lost 6 bases, with 12 bases spanning the gap. This CDR3 is 13 amino acids long. The genes are TRBV7-9 and TRBJ1-4; D is unresolved. The TCR comes from a human donor who was either an allogeneic HSCT recipient or a stem cell or donor lymphocyte infusion donor (not recorded which). It is not recorded whose cells these are; they may come from a transplant donor. The specimen was blood, either unsorted or a sorted T cell fraction (not recorded which). The CDR3 region is CASNPGSDEKLFF. The CDR3 coding sequence is TGTGCCAGCAACCCGGGGAGTGATGAAAAACTGTTTTTT. Looking up the rest from reference TRBV7-9 and TRBJ1-4 gives the full variable domain: DTGVSQNPRHKITKRGQNVTFRCDPISEHNRLYWYRQTLGQGPEFLTYFQNEAQLEKSRLLSDRFSAERPKGSFSTLEIQRTEQGDSAMYLCASNPGSDEKLFFGSGTQLSVL.